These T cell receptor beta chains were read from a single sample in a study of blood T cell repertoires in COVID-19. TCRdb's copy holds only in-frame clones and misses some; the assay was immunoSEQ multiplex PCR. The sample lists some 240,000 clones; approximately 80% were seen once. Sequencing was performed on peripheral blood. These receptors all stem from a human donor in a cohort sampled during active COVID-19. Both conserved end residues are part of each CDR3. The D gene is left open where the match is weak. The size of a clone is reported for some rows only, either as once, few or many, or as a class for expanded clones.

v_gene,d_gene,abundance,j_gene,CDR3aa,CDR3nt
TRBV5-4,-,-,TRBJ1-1,CASSGVRNTEAFF,TGTGCCAGCTCCGGGGTCCGGAACACTGAAGCTTTCTTT
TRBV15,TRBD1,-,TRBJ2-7,CATARGQGPHEQYF,TGTGCCACCGCTCGGGGACAGGGACCCCACGAGCAGTACTTC
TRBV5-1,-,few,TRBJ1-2,CASSLPTGDYGYTF,TGCGCCAGCAGCTTGCCAACGGGGGACTATGGCTACACCTTC
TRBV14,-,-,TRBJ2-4,CASSQDIRAIQYF,TGTGCCAGCAGCCAAGATATCAGGGCCATTCAGTACTTC
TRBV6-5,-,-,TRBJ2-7,CASSPGTLYEQYF,TGTGCCAGCAGTCCCGGGACTTTGTACGAGCAGTACTTC
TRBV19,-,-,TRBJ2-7,CASSMQGRDHEQYF,TGTGCCAGTAGTATGCAGGGGAGGGACCACGAGCAGTACTTC
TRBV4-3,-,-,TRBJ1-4,CASSQGGRRGEKLFF,TGCGCCAGCAGCCAGGGGGGTAGGCGGGGTGAAAAACTGTTTTTT
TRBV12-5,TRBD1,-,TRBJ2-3,CASRGLIDTDTQYF,TGTGCTAGCAGGGGGCTCATTGATACAGATACGCAGTATTTT
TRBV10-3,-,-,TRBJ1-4,CAITNLANEKLFF,TGTGCCATCACTAACCTAGCTAATGAAAAACTGTTTTTT
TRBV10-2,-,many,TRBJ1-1,CASSESRGEAFF,TGCGCCAGCAGTGAGTCGAGAGGTGAAGCTTTCTTT
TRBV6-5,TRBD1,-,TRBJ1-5,CASSSRTGGDQPQHF,TGTGCCAGCAGTTCCCGGACAGGGGGCGATCAGCCCCAGCATTTT
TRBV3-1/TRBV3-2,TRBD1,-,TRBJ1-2,CASSQTGGITYGYTF,TGTGCCAGCAGCCAGACAGGGGGCATCACGTATGGCTACACCTTC
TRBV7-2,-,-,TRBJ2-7,CASSQGNGYEQYF,TGTGCCAGCAGTCAGGGGAATGGGTACGAGCAGTACTTC
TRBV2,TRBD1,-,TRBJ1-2,CASSDRVNYGYTF,TGTGCCAGCAGCGACAGGGTTAACTATGGCTACACCTTC
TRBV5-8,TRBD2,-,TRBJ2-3,CASSPRLAGDDTQYF,TGTGCCAGCAGCCCTCGACTAGCGGGGGATGATACGCAGTATTTT
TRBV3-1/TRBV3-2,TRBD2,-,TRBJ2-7,CASSRSGGLHEQYF,TGTGCCAGCAGCCGCTCGGGGGGGCTCCACGAGCAGTACTTC
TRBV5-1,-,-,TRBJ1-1,CASSLAAGVNTEAFF,TGCGCCAGCAGCTTGGCAGCAGGGGTGAACACTGAAGCTTTCTTT
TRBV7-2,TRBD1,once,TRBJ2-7,CASRRQGVFPYEQYF,TGTGCCAGCAGACGACAGGGAGTTTTTCCCTACGAGCAGTACTTC
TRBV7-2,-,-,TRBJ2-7,CASSLGEGSSYEQYF,TGTGCCAGCAGCTTAGGGGAAGGGAGCTCCTACGAGCAGTACTTC
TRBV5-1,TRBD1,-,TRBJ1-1,CASSLEGETGGAKSTEAFF,TGCGCCAGCAGCTTGGAAGGTGAGACAGGGGGCGCGAAAAGCACTGAAGCTTTCTTT
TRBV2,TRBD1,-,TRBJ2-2,CASKGTVNTGELFF,TGTGCCAGCAAGGGGACAGTGAACACCGGGGAGCTGTTTTTT
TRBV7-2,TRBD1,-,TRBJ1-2,CASSLADRMGGYTF,TGTGCCAGCAGCTTAGCGGACAGGATGGGCGGCTACACCTTC
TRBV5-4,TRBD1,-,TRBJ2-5,CASSSARDRGEGETQYF,TGTGCCAGCAGCTCTGCTCGCGACAGGGGAGAGGGAGAGACCCAGTACTTC
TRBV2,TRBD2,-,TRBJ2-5,CASRQHGTSGGNKETQYF,TGTGCCAGCAGACAACACGGGACTAGCGGGGGGAACAAAGAGACCCAGTACTTC
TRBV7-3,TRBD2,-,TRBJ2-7,CASSLTSGGYEQYF,TGTGCCAGCAGCTTGACTAGCGGGGGCTACGAGCAGTACTTC
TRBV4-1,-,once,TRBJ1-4,CASSLNAGINEKLFF,TGCGCCAGCAGCCTGAACGCCGGTATTAATGAAAAACTGTTTTTT
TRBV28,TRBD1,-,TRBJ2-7,CASSFNYRGPFYEQYF,TGTGCCAGCAGTTTCAATTATAGGGGGCCCTTCTACGAGCAGTACTTC
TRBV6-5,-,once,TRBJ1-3,CASSLSSGNTIYF,TGTGCCAGCAGTCTATCCTCTGGAAACACCATATATTTT
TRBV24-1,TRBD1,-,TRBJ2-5,CATSESGTGRAETQYF,TGTGCCACCAGTGAATCTGGGACAGGGCGGGCGGAGACCCAGTACTTC
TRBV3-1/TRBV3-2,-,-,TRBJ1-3,CASSQGGGSGNTIYF,TGTGCCAGCAGCCAAGGGGGGGGCTCTGGAAACACCATATATTTT
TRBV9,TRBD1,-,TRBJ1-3,CASSVARAGTGKPTGNTIYF,TGTGCCAGCAGCGTAGCAAGAGCAGGGACAGGGAAGCCGACTGGAAACACCATATATTTT
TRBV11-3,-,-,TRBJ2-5,CASSFLAGETQYF,TGTGCCAGCAGCTTTTTAGCCGGGGAGACCCAGTACTTC